These 7 T cell receptor beta chains share one sample of origin, sequenced in a study of chemoradiotherapy in HPV16-positive cancers. Produced via immunoSEQ multiplex PCR; TCRdb's table is partial and in-frame only. The sample includes several thousand clones, roughly 70% of them seen just once. Sequencing was performed on tumor tissue, taken from a patient who underwent chemoradiotherapy. These receptors all come from a human donor with HPV-associated anogenital cancer.

The chain uses TRBV29-1 and TRBJ1-1, with unresolved D. Germline V gives CDR1 SQVTM, CDR2 ANQGSEA. V was pared by 0 bases and J by 11 bases, with 10 bases between. CDR3 length equals 11 residues. DNA for the CDR3: TGCAGCGTTGAAGAGAAGCAGGCGGCTTTCTTT. Its translation is CSVEEKQAAFF.

A single count supports this clone. The chain has TRBV5-1 and TRBJ2-5; 8 nucleotides align to TRBD2. Germline V gives CDR1 SGHRS, CDR2 YFSETQ. The CDR3 consists of 14 residues. Trimming took 4 bases from V and 5 from J; bases not matched to a gene: 7. CDR3 sequence reads: CASSPGGAGETQYF. CDR3 sequence (DNA): TGCGCCAGCAGCCCCGGGGGGGCAGGGGAGACCCAGTACTTC.

This chain uses TRBV5-1 with TRBJ1-1; a weak D match, TRBD1 (6 bases). V was pared by 1 base and J by 8 bases, with 15 bases between. The CDR3 loop spans 14 amino acids. Germline V gives CDR1 SGHRS, CDR2 YFSETQ. The CDR3 is CASSLSQGLPEAFF. DNA for the CDR3: TGCGCCAGCAGCTTGTCACAGGGTCTTCCGGAAGCTTTCTTT.

The chain has TRBV5-1 and TRBJ2-5; maybe TRBD2 (7 bases). Trimming pared 3 bases from V and 4 bases from J, leaving 19 bases between. Germline lookup yields CDR1 SGHRS and CDR2 YFSETQ. CDR3 size: 16 residues. The CDR3 protein is CASSWGGAVDGETQYF. The CDR3 coding sequence is TGCGCCAGCAGCTGGGGGGGGGCCGTGGATGGAGAGACCCAGTACTTC. Together with reference TRBV5-1 and TRBJ2-5, the CDR3 gives the full variable domain: KAGVTQTPRYLIKTRGQQVTLSCSPISGHRSVSWYQQTPGQGLQFLFEYFSETQRNKGNFPGRFSGRQFSNSRSEMNVSTLELGDSALYLCASSWGGAVDGETQYFGPGTRLLVL.

This clone was seen a few times. The chain carries TRBV6-1 and TRBJ1-4; D gene ambiguous. CDR1 is MNHNS, CDR2 SASEGT, per germline. The CDR3 covers 12 residues. With 7 bases removed from V and 3 bases from J, the gap between germline ends came to 6 bases. The CDR3 DNA reads as TGTGCCAGCACAGACGCTAATGAAAAACTGTTTTTT. This encodes CASTDANEKLFF.

This chain links TRBV28 with TRBJ2-7; perhaps TRBD1 as D (5 bases). V lost 5 bases, J lost 5 bases, and 13 bases lay in between. Germline V CDR1 and CDR2: MDHEN, SYDVKM. The CDR3 totals 13 residues. The CDR3 loop is CASSLQGTDEQYF. In DNA, the CDR3 is TGTGCCAGCAGTCTCCAGGGTACCGACGAGCAGTACTTC.

The chain carries TRBV11-2 and TRBJ2-3, with 11 bases fitting TRBD1. Germline CDR1 is SGHAT and CDR2 is FQNNGV. J gave up 6 bases and V 0 bases, and 5 bases lay outside the gene matches. CDR3 length equals 16 residues. The CDR3 region has the DNA TGTGCCAGCAGCTTAGAGTATGGGACAGGGGGGGATACGCAGTATTTT. This gives the protein CASSLEYGTGGDTQYF.